Presented here are 20 T cell receptor beta chains from one specimen sequenced in a study of blood T cell repertoires in COVID-19. TCRdb's table, derived via immunoSEQ multiplex PCR, lists solely in-frame clones and lacks some. Among approximately 290,000 clones listed, 85% to 90% were seen once. Input material: PBMCs or T cells enriched from blood (not recorded which). Source of these receptors: a woman younger than 35 with acute COVID-19.

The chain combines TRBV7-2 with TRBJ2-7; D is unclear. This CDR3 contains 14 residues. From germline, CDR1 is SGHTA and CDR2 FQGNSA. V lost 1 base to trimming and J lost 4 bases, with 11 bases between them. The CDR3 DNA is TGTGCCAGCAGCTTAGTCTTACAGAGTTACGAGCAGTACTTC. This codes for CASSLVLQSYEQYF.

This rearrangement joins TRBV10-1 to TRBJ1-1; D gene unclear. The ends were cut back, 0 bases at V and 4 bases at J, with 9 bases in the middle. Germline CDR1 is WNHNN and CDR2 is SYGVQD (reference sequence). The CDR3 loop spans 14 amino acids. The CDR3 loop reads CASSESKGGTEAFF. The CDR3 DNA reads TGCGCCAGCAGTGAGTCGAAGGGAGGCACTGAAGCTTTCTTT.

V usage is TRBV12-5 and J usage is TRBJ2-3, with D maybe TRBD1 (5 bases). Germline V gene lookup returns CDR1 LGHNT and CDR2 FRNRAP. CDR3 length: 13 amino acids. V was trimmed by 0 bases and J by 5 bases, leaving 6 bases between them. CDR3 residues: CASGLVQVDTQYF. The CDR3 DNA reads as TGTGCTAGTGGTTTGGTACAGGTAGATACGCAGTATTTT.

The chain uses TRBV11-3 and TRBJ1-2, with D perhaps TRBD1 (5 bases). Germline lookup yields CDR1 SGHNT and CDR2 YENEEA. The CDR3 has 16 residues. The ends were cut back, 0 bases at V and 4 bases at J, with 15 bases in the middle. The CDR3 sequence is CASSLDLRQGLYGYTF. CDR3 nucleotides: TGTGCCAGCAGCTTAGATCTCCGCCAGGGCCTCTATGGCTACACCTTC.

The chain employs TRBV3-1 (or the pseudogene TRBV3-2) and TRBJ2-1; TRBD2 might be the D (5 bases). Trimming removed 0 bases at V and 3 bases at J, with 18 bases between. CDR1 and CDR2 from the germline V gene are LGHDT and YNNKEL (reference sequence). The CDR3 runs 18 residues. CDR3 loop: CASSQDASSMLVYNEQFF. CDR3 bases: TGTGCCAGCAGCCAAGATGCGTCTAGCATGTTGGTCTACAATGAGCAGTTCTTC.

The CDR3 protein is CASSPQGLRSNQPQHF. Written as DNA, the CDR3 is TGTGCCAGCTCACCCCAGGGTTTGAGGAGCAATCAGCCCCAGCATTTT. J is TRBJ1-5 and V is TRBV18; a weak D match, TRBD1 (5 bases). The CDR3 contains 16 residues. Germline assignment: CDR1 KGHSH and CDR2 LQKENI. The V end was cut by 3 bases, the J end by 1 base, with 13 bases between.

This clone showed up just once. CDR3 nucleotide sequence: TGTGCCAGCAGCTCCCTTACAGGAATCAATCAGCCCCAGCATTTT. It yields the protein CASSSLTGINQPQHF. The chain has TRBV5-6 and TRBJ1-5, with D maybe TRBD1 (5 bases). CDR1 and CDR2 (germline): SGHDT, YYEEEE. The CDR3 consists of 15 residues. V was cut by 3 bases and J by 3 bases, with 13 bases left in between.

The rearrangement uses TRBV28 and TRBJ1-2, with TRBD1 as a possible D gene (5 bases). The germline CDR1 and CDR2 sequences are MDHEN and SYDVKM. V shed 7 bases and J shed 6 bases, with 12 bases lying between them. The CDR3 has 12 amino acids. The CDR3 sequence: CASKDTSDGYTF. CDR3 sequence (DNA): TGTGCCAGCAAGGACACCAGCGATGGCTACACCTTC.

The V call is TRBV28, the J call TRBJ2-7; D perhaps matches TRBD1 (6 bases). Germline-derived CDR1 and CDR2 are MDHEN and SYDVKM. The CDR3 covers 15 residues. V gave up 6 bases and J gave up 4 bases, with 19 bases separating them. CDR3 amino acids: CASSTRWDTDYEQYF. In nucleotides, the CDR3 is TGTGCCAGCAGCACCCGATGGGACACTGATTACGAGCAGTACTTC.

The rearrangement links TRBV27 to TRBJ2-3; 7 bases are a match to TRBD2. Unmatched junction bases numbered 9, after V lost 4 bases and J lost 8 bases. Germline V gives CDR1 MNHEY, CDR2 SMNVEV (reference sequence). This CDR3 is 14 amino acids long. The CDR3 region has the DNA TGTGCCAGCAGTTCCCCAACTAGCGCGGCTACGCAGTATTTT. This gives the protein CASSSPTSAATQYF.

This clone was detected a few times. V is TRBV11-3 and J is TRBJ1-1, with TRBD1 as a possible D gene (6 bases). Trimming left V 0 bases short and J 11 bases short, with 16 bases between. This CDR3 spans 14 amino acids. Per the germline V gene, CDR1 is SGHNT and CDR2 is YENEEA. The CDR3 coding sequence is TGTGCCAGCAGCTTAGAGGGGGCCTCGCGCCGGGCTTTCTTT. This encodes CASSLEGASRRAFF.

This chain uses TRBV3-1 (or the pseudogene TRBV3-2) with TRBJ1-4, with 9 bases matching TRBD1. This CDR3 has 16 residues. Germline V lookup: CDR1 LGHDT, CDR2 YNNKEL (reference sequence). The trim removed 2 bases at V and 7 bases at J, leaving 8 bases unmatched. CDR3 sequence reads: CASSQNPPGQGEKLFF. For the CDR3, the DNA is TGTGCCAGCAGCCAAAATCCACCGGGACAGGGTGAAAAACTGTTTTTT.

The V call is TRBV27, the J call TRBJ2-3; tentatively, D is TRBD2 (6 bases). Germline assignment: CDR1 MNHEY and CDR2 SMNVEV (reference sequence). The V end lost 2 bases, the J end lost 7 bases, and 19 bases lay between the germline ends. CDR3 size: 16 residues. The CDR3, as DNA: TGTGCCAGCAGTTTACATCCAGCGGGCCTACCCTATACGCAGTATTTT. Its protein product is CASSLHPAGLPYTQYF.

The rearrangement joins TRBV11-2 to TRBJ1-2, with D possibly TRBD1 on 6 matching bases. The V end was cut by 1 base, the J end by 2 bases, with 20 bases between. From germline, CDR1 is SGHAT and CDR2 FQNNGV. CDR3 size: 18 residues. As DNA, the CDR3 is TGTGCCAGCAGCTTAGTCCGGGACAACCTAGAGAAGAACTATGGCTACACCTTC. Protein product: CASSLVRDNLEKNYGYTF. The full variable domain, with the rest looked up from reference TRBV11-2 and TRBJ1-2, is EAGVAQSPRYKIIEKRQSVAFWCNPISGHATLYWYQQILGQGPKLLIQFQNNGVVDDSQLPKDRFSAERLKGVDSTLKIQPAKLEDSAVYLCASSLVRDNLEKNYGYTFGSGTRLTVV.

The chain couples TRBV11-2 to TRBJ2-3, with D tentatively TRBD1 (5 bases). Germline CDR1 and CDR2: SGHAT and FQNNGV. V gave up 3 bases and J gave up 4 bases, with 8 bases separating them. The CDR3 length is 13 residues. The CDR3 sequence: CASSFLGADTQYF. The CDR3 DNA sequence: TGTGCCAGCAGCTTTTTAGGGGCAGATACGCAGTATTTT.

This clone occurred once. The chain has TRBV7-8 and TRBJ1-3; possibly TRBD1 for D (5 bases). The CDR3 covers 14 residues. CDR1 is SGHVS and CDR2 is FQNEAQ in the germline V gene. V was trimmed by 5 bases and J by 2 bases, leaving 10 bases between them. CDR3 nucleotide sequence: TGTGCCAGCAGCCGTCAGGGCGCTGGAAACACCATATATTTT. This sequence encodes CASSRQGAGNTIYF.

This chain connects TRBV28 to TRBJ2-7, with 11 bases lining up with TRBD2. Trimming took 6 bases from V and 0 from J; bases not matched to a gene: 16. Germline loops: CDR1 MDHEN, CDR2 SYDVKM. The CDR3 has 19 residues. The CDR3 DNA sequence: TGTGCCAGCAGCCCCCAACGGGGGACTAGCGGAGCCCTCTCCTACGAGCAGTACTTC. It translates to CASSPQRGTSGALSYEQYF.

V is TRBV3-1 (or the pseudogene TRBV3-2) and J is TRBJ1-2, with D possibly being TRBD1 (6 bases). The V gene's germline CDR1 is LGHDT and CDR2 YNNKEL (reference sequence). V lost 5 bases and J 8 bases, leaving 15 bases between the germline ends. The CDR3 length is 13 residues. The CDR3 protein is CASSAGAVLGYTF. The CDR3 bases are TGTGCCAGCAGCGCGGGGGCAGTTCTGGGCTACACCTTC.

The chain links TRBV6-5 to TRBJ1-2; 7 bases align to TRBD1. V shed 7 bases, J shed 2 bases, and the junction held 4 bases outside the gene matches. The CDR3 spans 13 residues. Germline lookup yields CDR1 MNHEY and CDR2 SVGAGI. The DNA of the CDR3 is TGTGCCAGCACCGCGGACAGGAACTATGGCTACACCTTC. Its protein is CASTADRNYGYTF.

This clone was counted many times. J is TRBJ1-1 and V is TRBV14; D unclear. Germline loops: CDR1 SGHDN, CDR2 FVKESK. The CDR3 runs 15 residues. V was clipped by 4 bases and J by 3 bases, with 15 bases between them. As DNA, the CDR3 is TGTGCCAGCAGCCGAGGCGGAGGACGGCACACTGAAGCTTTCTTT. Protein: CASSRGGGRHTEAFF.